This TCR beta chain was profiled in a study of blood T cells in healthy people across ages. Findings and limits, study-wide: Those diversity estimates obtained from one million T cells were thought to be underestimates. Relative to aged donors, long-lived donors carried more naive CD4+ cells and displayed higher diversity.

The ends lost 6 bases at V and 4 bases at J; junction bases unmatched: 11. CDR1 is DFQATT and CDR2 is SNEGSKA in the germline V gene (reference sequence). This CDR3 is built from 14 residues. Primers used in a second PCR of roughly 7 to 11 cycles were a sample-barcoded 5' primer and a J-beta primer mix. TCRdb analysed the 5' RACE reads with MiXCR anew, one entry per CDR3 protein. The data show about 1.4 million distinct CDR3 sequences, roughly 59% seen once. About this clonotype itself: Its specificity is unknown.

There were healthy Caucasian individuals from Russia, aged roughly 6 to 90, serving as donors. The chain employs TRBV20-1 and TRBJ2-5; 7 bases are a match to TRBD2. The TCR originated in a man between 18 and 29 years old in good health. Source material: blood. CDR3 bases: TGCAGTGCCAGAAGCGGGGAGATACCAGAGACCCAGTACTTC. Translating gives CSARSGEIPETQYF.